A selection of T cell receptor beta chains follows, all from one sample in a study of beta chain features in type 1 diabetes. The assay was immunoSEQ multiplex PCR, and TCRdb's table has in-frame clones only and misses some. The table shows 310,000 or so clones, with 9.3% occurring only once. Sequencing was done on a sample of central memory CD4+ T cells from blood. The receptor set was obtained from a man aged 25-40 years with type 1 diabetes. CDR3s include the opening cysteine and the closing phenylalanine or tryptophan. The order of the fields is V gene, clone size, J gene, D gene, CDR3 DNA, CDR3 protein. A D gene is named only where the DNA matches it firmly. Clone size is given for some rows only: seen once, a few or many times, or a class if the clone is expanded.

v_call: TRBV5-1
clone_size: NA
j_call: TRBJ2-3
d_call: TRBD2
cdr3_nt: TGCGCCAGCAGCTTAGGGACTAGCGGTAGGAGCACAGATACGCAGTATTTT
cdr3_aa: CASSLGTSGRSTDTQYF

v_call: TRBV14
clone_size: few
j_call: TRBJ2-1
d_call: TRBD2
cdr3_nt: TGTGCCAGCAGCCGCCTAGCGGGGATCAATGAGCAGTTCTTC
cdr3_aa: CASSRLAGINEQFF

v_call: TRBV27
clone_size: NA
j_call: TRBJ2-3
d_call: NA
cdr3_nt: TGTGCCAGCAGGGGGGCGGGACAGAGAACAGATACGCAGTATTTT
cdr3_aa: CASRGAGQRTDTQYF

v_call: TRBV15
clone_size: NA
j_call: TRBJ1-2
d_call: NA
cdr3_nt: TGTGCCACCAGCAGAGGACGAGAACTCGATGGCTACACCTTC
cdr3_aa: CATSRGRELDGYTF

v_call: TRBV4-3
clone_size: few
j_call: TRBJ2-1
d_call: TRBD2
cdr3_nt: TGCGCCAGCAGCCAAGAGCCCCTACTAGCGGGGGTCTACAATGAGCAGTTCTTC
cdr3_aa: CASSQEPLLAGVYNEQFF

v_call: TRBV6-6
clone_size: few
j_call: TRBJ2-7
d_call: NA
cdr3_nt: TGTGCCAGCAGTTACGACAGATCCTACGAGCAGTACTTC
cdr3_aa: CASSYDRSYEQYF

v_call: TRBV29-1
clone_size: few
j_call: TRBJ1-1
d_call: TRBD1
cdr3_nt: TGCAGCGCTGACAGGGGGCTTTCTGAAGCTTTCTTT
cdr3_aa: CSADRGLSEAFF

v_call: TRBV11-2
clone_size: NA
j_call: TRBJ2-6
d_call: NA
cdr3_nt: TGTGCCAGCAGCTTAGATCCAGGCTCTGGGGCCAACGTCCTGACTTTC
cdr3_aa: CASSLDPGSGANVLTF

v_call: TRBV7-9
clone_size: NA
j_call: TRBJ2-5
d_call: NA
cdr3_nt: TGTGCCAGCAGCTTATTACAGGGTCAGACCCAGTACTTC
cdr3_aa: CASSLLQGQTQYF

v_call: TRBV7-8
clone_size: NA
j_call: TRBJ1-2
d_call: NA
cdr3_nt: TGTGCCAGCAGCTTAGCGAGGAGGTTTAACTATGGCTACACCTTC
cdr3_aa: CASSLARRFNYGYTF

v_call: TRBV5-6
clone_size: many
j_call: TRBJ1-3
d_call: TRBD1
cdr3_nt: TGTGCCAGCAGCTGGAAGACAGGGACTGGAAACACCATATATTTT
cdr3_aa: CASSWKTGTGNTIYF

v_call: TRBV5-1
clone_size: few
j_call: TRBJ1-5
d_call: NA
cdr3_nt: TGCGCCAGCAGCTTGGACAGGGATCAGCCCCAGCATTTT
cdr3_aa: CASSLDRDQPQHF

v_call: TRBV5-1
clone_size: few
j_call: TRBJ1-1
d_call: NA
cdr3_nt: TGCGCCAGCAGCTTCGGCGGTTTATTCGGCTTAAACACTGAAGCTTTCTTT
cdr3_aa: CASSFGGLFGLNTEAFF

v_call: TRBV5-1
clone_size: many
j_call: TRBJ2-3
d_call: TRBD1
cdr3_nt: TGCGCCAGCAGCTTGGACAGGGGCCTCACAGATACGCAGTATTTT
cdr3_aa: CASSLDRGLTDTQYF

v_call: TRBV19
clone_size: NA
j_call: TRBJ2-3
d_call: NA
cdr3_nt: TGTGCCATCGCCCGGGGGCTTAGAGATACGCAGTATTTT
cdr3_aa: CAIARGLRDTQYF

v_call: TRBV14
clone_size: few
j_call: TRBJ1-6
d_call: TRBD1
cdr3_nt: TGTGCCAGCAGCCGACAGGGAAATTCACCCCTCCACTTT
cdr3_aa: CASSRQGNSPLHF

v_call: TRBV19
clone_size: NA
j_call: TRBJ2-1
d_call: NA
cdr3_nt: TGTGCCAGTAGTCCCTCGAGGGGAGGCCACAATGAGCAGTTCTTC
cdr3_aa: CASSPSRGGHNEQFF

v_call: TRBV4-3
clone_size: few
j_call: TRBJ2-1
d_call: TRBD2
cdr3_nt: TGCGCCAGCAGCCAAGTCTCCAGCGGGGGCTACAATGAGCAGTTCTTC
cdr3_aa: CASSQVSSGGYNEQFF

v_call: TRBV2
clone_size: few
j_call: TRBJ2-1
d_call: NA
cdr3_nt: TGTGCCAGCAGTGAGGAGAACTACAATGAGCAGTTCTTC
cdr3_aa: CASSEENYNEQFF

v_call: TRBV30
clone_size: few
j_call: TRBJ1-3
d_call: NA
cdr3_nt: TGTGCCTGGAGTGCCCCGTCCACCATATATTTT
cdr3_aa: CAWSAPSTIYF

v_call: TRBV10-3
clone_size: few
j_call: TRBJ1-1
d_call: NA
cdr3_nt: TGTGCCATCAGTGAAAATGGGGGAGCAAACACTGAAGCTTTCTTT
cdr3_aa: CAISENGGANTEAFF

v_call: TRBV2
clone_size: many
j_call: TRBJ2-7
d_call: NA
cdr3_nt: TGTGCCAGCACACAGATCCTTACCTACGAGCAGTACTTC
cdr3_aa: CASTQILTYEQYF